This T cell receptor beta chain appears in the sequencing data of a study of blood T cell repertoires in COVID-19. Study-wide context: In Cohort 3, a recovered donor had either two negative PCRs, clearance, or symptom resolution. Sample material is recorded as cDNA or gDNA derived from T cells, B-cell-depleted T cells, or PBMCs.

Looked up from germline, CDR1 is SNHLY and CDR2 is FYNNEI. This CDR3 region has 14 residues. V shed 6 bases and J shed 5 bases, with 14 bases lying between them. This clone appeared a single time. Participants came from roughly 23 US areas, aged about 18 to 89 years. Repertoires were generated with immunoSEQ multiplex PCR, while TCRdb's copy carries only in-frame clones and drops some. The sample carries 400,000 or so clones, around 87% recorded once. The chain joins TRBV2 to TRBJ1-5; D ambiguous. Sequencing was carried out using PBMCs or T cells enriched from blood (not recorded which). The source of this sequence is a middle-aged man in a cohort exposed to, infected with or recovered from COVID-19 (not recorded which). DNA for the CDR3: TGTGCCAGCAGCGTTACGGGAGGTTATCAGCCCCAGCATTTT. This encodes CASSVTGGYQPQHF.